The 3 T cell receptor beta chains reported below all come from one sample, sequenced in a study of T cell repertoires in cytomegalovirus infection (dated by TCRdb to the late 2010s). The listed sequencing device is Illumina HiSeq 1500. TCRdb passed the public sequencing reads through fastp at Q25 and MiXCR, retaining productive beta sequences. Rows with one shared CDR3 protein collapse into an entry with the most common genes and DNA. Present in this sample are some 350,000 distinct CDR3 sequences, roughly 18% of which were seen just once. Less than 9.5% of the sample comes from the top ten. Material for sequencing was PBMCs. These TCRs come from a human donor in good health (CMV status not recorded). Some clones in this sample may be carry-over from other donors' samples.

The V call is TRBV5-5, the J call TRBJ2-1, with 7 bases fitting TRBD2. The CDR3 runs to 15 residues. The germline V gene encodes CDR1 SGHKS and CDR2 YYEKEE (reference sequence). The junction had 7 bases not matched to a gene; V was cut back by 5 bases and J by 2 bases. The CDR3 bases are TGTGCCAGCAGGACCCTTGGGGGGGCCTACAATGAGCAGTTCTTC. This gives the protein CASRTLGGAYNEQFF.

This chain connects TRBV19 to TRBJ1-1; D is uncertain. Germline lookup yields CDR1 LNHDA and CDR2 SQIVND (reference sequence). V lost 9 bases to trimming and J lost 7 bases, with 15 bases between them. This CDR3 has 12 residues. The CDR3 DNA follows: TGTGCCAGCGGCCACCGACTGTTTGAAGCTTTCTTT. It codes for CASGHRLFEAFF.

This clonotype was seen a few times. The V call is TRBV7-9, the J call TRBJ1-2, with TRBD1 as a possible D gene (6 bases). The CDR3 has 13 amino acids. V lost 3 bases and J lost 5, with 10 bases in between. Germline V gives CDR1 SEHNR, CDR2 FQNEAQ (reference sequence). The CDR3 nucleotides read TGTGCCAGCAGCTTGGCAGGGGATTATGGCTACACCTTC. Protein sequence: CASSLAGDYGYTF.